These 9 T cell receptor beta chains were sequenced from one sample in a study of OX40 agonist ivuxolimab in advanced cancers. This table comes from immunoSEQ multiplex PCR, and its TCRdb copy is limited to in-frame clones, with some not included. Among about 75,000 clones listed, 90% were seen once. The sample consisted of CD4+ or CD8+ T cells sorted from blood, taken in a trial of the OX40 agonist ivuxolimab. All receptors derive from an adult with an advanced solid tumor such as melanoma, head and neck, liver or kidney cancer.

The V and J genes are TRBV27 and TRBJ2-6; D gene unclear. V shed 0 bases and J shed 1 base, with 4 bases lying between them. Germline V gene data show CDR1 as MNHEY and CDR2 as SMNVEV (reference sequence). CDR3 length: 15 amino acids. The CDR3 bases are TGTGCCAGCAGTTTATCGTATTCTGGGGCCAACGTCCTGACTTTC. Translated: CASSLSYSGANVLTF.

The genes are TRBV9 and TRBJ1-5; 8 nucleotides align to TRBD1. Unmatched junction bases numbered 7, after V lost 2 bases and J lost 9 bases. CDR1 and CDR2 from the germline V gene are SGDLS and YYNGEE. The CDR3 length is 14 residues. The CDR3 loop reads CASSVAGGEGPQHF. The DNA of the CDR3 is TGTGCCAGCAGCGTGGCAGGGGGCGAAGGGCCCCAGCATTTT. The full variable domain, with the rest looked up from reference TRBV9 and TRBJ1-5, is DSGVTQTPKHLITATGQRVTLRCSPRSGDLSVYWYQQSLDQGLQFLIQYYNGEERAKGNILERFSAQQFPDLHSELNLSSLELGDSALYFCASSVAGGEGPQHFGDGTRLSIL.

The rearrangement uses TRBV5-1 and TRBJ2-4; 7 nucleotides match TRBD2. V shed 2 bases, J shed 0 bases, and the junction held 5 bases outside the gene matches. The CDR3 loop spans 16 amino acids. Germline V gives CDR1 SGHRS, CDR2 YFSETQ. DNA for the CDR3: TGCGCCAGCAGCTTAACTAGCGCGGGAGCCAAAAACATTCAGTACTTC. This sequence encodes CASSLTSAGAKNIQYF.

V and J are TRBV5-1 and TRBJ2-6; perhaps D is TRBD1 or TRBD2 (5 bases each). Germline V gene lookup returns CDR1 SGHRS and CDR2 YFSETQ. V was cut by 3 bases and J by 1 base, with 20 bases left in between. This CDR3 contains 19 residues. The CDR3 DNA reads TGCGCCAGCAGCTGGACATTACACCCCCGAGGGTCTGGGGCCAACGTCCTGACTTTC. It codes for CASSWTLHPRGSGANVLTF.

The chain carries TRBV27 and TRBJ2-1; D remains unclear. Trimming stripped 0 bases from V and 7 bases from J, with 16 bases between. The CDR3 runs to 16 residues. Germline assignment: CDR1 MNHEY and CDR2 SMNVEV (reference sequence). CDR3 coding DNA: TGTGCCAGCAGTTTATCCCCGTCGGACGCCAGGAATGAGCAGTTCTTC. The encoded protein is CASSLSPSDARNEQFF.

The genes are TRBV7-2 and TRBJ2-1; either TRBD1 or TRBD2 may supply D (7 bases each). Trimming took off 3 bases at V and 9 bases at J, with 15 bases between the two ends. Germline-derived CDR1 and CDR2 are SGHTA and FQGNSA. The CDR3 contains 14 residues. The CDR3 nucleotides are TGTGCCAGCAGCTTCAGGGGGGGCCTCGGTGAGCAGTTCTTC. It yields the protein CASSFRGGLGEQFF. The entire variable domain, with the rest obtained from reference TRBV7-2 and TRBJ2-1, is as follows: GAGVSQSPSNKVTEKGKDVELRCDPISGHTALYWYRQSLGQGLEFLIYFQGNSAPDKSGLPSDRFSAERTGGSVSTLTIQRTQQEDSAVYLCASSFRGGLGEQFFGPGTRLTVL.

The chain joins TRBV27 to TRBJ1-1, with D perhaps TRBD1 (5 bases). V dropped 6 bases and J dropped 2 bases, with 13 bases sitting between them. The CDR3 runs to 14 residues. The V gene's germline CDR1 is MNHEY and CDR2 SMNVEV (reference sequence). CDR3 in DNA: TGTGCCAGCAGATTCTCGACAGCCAACACTGAAGCTTTCTTT. Translated: CASRFSTANTEAFF.

This clone was seen only a few times. This sequence joins TRBV7-9 and TRBJ1-2; 8 positions match TRBD1. The CDR3 contains 13 residues. Germline assignment: CDR1 SEHNR and CDR2 FQNEAQ (reference sequence). After removal of 7 bases from V and 6 bases from J, the junction contained 7 bases not matched to a gene. CDR3 residues: CASTKDRAHGYTF. The CDR3 DNA sequence: TGTGCCAGCACCAAGGACAGGGCTCATGGCTACACCTTC.

The gene calls are TRBV5-1 and TRBJ2-2; D uncertain. Germline V CDR1 and CDR2: SGHRS, YFSETQ. This CDR3 spans 14 amino acids. V shed 0 bases and J shed 0 bases, with 3 bases lying between them. In nucleotides, the CDR3 is TGCGCCAGCAGCTTGGCCTCGAACACCGGGGAGCTGTTTTTT. This translates into CASSLASNTGELFF.